The present TCR beta chain was sequenced within a study of Graves' ophthalmopathy and Graves' hyperthyroidism. The authors amplified TCR beta CDR3 regions, and they did so from RNA transcripts for repertoire sequencing. Scientists carried out first-round RT-PCR using HTBI primers and then a second-round multiplex PCR. TCRdb re-analysed the multiplex PCR reads in MiXCR, keeping a single row per CDR3 protein. The top ten hold over 8.5% of the sample, which has 900,000 to 1,200,000 distinct CDR3 sequences, approximately 35% seen once. Germline V CDR1 and CDR2: SEHNR, FQNEAQ (reference sequence). This CDR3 comprises 13 residues. V lost 3 bases and J lost 6, with 12 bases in between. This clonotype was detected ten times or more.

The clonotype originates from an adult man with Graves' hyperthyroidism. The source material was peripheral blood or thyroid tissue (not recorded which). J is TRBJ2-7 and V is TRBV7-9; tentative D call: TRBD1 (5 bases). In DNA form, the CDR3 reads TGTGCCAGCAGCTTGACAGCGAGTTTCGAGCAGTACTTC. Amino acids: CASSLTASFEQYF.